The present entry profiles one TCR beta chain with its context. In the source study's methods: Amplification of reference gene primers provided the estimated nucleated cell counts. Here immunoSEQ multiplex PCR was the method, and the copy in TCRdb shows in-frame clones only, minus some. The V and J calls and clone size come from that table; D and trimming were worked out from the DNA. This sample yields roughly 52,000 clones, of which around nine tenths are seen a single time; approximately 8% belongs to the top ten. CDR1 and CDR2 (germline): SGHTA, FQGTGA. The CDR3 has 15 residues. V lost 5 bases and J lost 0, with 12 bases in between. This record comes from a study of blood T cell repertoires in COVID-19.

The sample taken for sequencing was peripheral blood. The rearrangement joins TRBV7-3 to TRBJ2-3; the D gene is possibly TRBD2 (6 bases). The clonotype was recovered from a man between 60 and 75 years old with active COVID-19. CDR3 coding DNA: TGTGCCAGCAGCATTGGACTAACTAGCACAGATACGCAGTATTTT. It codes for CASSIGLTSTDTQYF.